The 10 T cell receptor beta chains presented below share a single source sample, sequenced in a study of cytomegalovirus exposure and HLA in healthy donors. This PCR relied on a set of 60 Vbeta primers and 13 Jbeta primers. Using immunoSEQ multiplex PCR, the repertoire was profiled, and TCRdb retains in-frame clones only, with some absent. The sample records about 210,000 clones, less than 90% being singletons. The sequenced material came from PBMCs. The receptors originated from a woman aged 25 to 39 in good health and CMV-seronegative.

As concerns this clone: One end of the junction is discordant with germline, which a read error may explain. The DNA for the CDR3 is TGTTCCAGCAGCTTATTTCAGGGATTTGAGCAGTTCTTC. It specifies CSSSLFQGFEQFF. The V gene is TRBV7-9, the J gene TRBJ2-1; D is perhaps TRBD1 (5 bases). Germline values: CDR1 SEHNR, CDR2 FQNEAQ (reference sequence). CDR3 length: 13 amino acids.

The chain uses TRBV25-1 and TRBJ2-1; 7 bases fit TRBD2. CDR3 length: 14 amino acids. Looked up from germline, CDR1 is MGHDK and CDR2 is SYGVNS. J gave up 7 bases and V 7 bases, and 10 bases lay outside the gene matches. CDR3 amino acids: CASKKSGISNEQFF. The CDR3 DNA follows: TGTGCCAGCAAGAAGAGCGGGATATCAAATGAGCAGTTCTTC.

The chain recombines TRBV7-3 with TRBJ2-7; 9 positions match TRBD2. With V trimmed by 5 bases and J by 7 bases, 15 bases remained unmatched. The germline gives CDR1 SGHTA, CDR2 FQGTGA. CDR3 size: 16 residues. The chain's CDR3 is CASSGQLAGAGGEQYF. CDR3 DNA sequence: TGTGCCAGCAGCGGCCAATTAGCGGGGGCGGGCGGGGAGCAGTACTTC.

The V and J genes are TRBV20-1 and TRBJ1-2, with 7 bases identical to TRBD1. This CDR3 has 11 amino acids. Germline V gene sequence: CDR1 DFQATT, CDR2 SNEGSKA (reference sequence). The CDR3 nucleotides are TGCAGCTCTGACAGGGTTCATGGCTACACCTTC. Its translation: CSSDRVHGYTF.

The CDR3 spells CAIKDGGDVRSGNTIYF. The DNA of the CDR3 is TGTGCCATCAAAGACGGGGGGGACGTACGCTCTGGAAACACCATATATTTT. The genes are TRBV10-3 and TRBJ1-3; weak D call: TRBD1 (5 bases). The V and J ends lost 7 bases and 0 bases respectively, with 19 bases between them. This CDR3 is built from 17 residues. CDR1 and CDR2 from the germline V gene are ENHRY and SYGVKD.

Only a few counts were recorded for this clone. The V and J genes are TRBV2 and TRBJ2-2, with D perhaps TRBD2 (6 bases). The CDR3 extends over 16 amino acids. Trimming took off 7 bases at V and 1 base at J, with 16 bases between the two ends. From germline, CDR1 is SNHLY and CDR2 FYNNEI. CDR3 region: CASMKGLDWNTGELFF. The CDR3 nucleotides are TGTGCCAGCATGAAGGGACTGGATTGGAACACCGGGGAGCTGTTTTTT.

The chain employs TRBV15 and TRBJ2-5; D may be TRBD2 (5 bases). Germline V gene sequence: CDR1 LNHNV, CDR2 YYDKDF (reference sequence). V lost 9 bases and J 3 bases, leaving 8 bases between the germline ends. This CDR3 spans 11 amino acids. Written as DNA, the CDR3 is TGTGCCACTTCGGGGAAAGAGACCCAGTACTTC. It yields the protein CATSGKETQYF.

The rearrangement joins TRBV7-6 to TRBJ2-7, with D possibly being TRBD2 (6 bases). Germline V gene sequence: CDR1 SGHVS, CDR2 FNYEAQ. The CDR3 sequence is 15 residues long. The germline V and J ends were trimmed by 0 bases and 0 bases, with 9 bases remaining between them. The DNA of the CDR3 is TGTGCCAGCAGCTTAGCTGGGGGGAGCTCCTACGAGCAGTACTTC. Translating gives CASSLAGGSSYEQYF. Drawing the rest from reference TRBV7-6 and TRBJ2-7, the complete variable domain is GAGVSQSPRYKVTKRGQDVALRCDPISGHVSLYWYRQALGQGPEFLTYFNYEAQQDKSGLPNDRFSAERPEGSISTLTIQRTEQRDSAMYRCASSLAGGSSYEQYFGPGTRLTVT.

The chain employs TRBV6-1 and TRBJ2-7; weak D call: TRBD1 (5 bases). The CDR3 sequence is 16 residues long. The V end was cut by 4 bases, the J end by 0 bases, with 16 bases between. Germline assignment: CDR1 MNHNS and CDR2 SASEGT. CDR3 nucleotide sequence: TGTGCCAGCAGTGGTTCCCCTCAGGGATACTCCTACGAGCAGTACTTC. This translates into CASSGSPQGYSYEQYF.

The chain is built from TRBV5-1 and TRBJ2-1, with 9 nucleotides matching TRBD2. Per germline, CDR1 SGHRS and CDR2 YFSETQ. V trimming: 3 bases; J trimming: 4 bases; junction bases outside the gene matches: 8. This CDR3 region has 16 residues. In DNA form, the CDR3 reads TGCGCCAGCAGCTGGGTTAGCGGGAGTGTGTACAATGAGCAGTTCTTC. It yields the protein CASSWVSGSVYNEQFF.